This T cell receptor (beta chain) was identified during a study of cytomegalovirus exposure and HLA in healthy donors. Points on this clone: Its antigen is unknown.

The PCR employed 60 Vbeta primers together with 13 Jbeta primers. TCRdb keeps only in-frame clones here, not all; method: immunoSEQ multiplex PCR. Among 250,000 or so clones listed, roughly 91% were seen once. Study-level findings and limits: In a later analysis, V- and J-gene trimming of beta chains associated with a DCLRE1C missense variant, replicated independently.

The CDR3 covers 10 residues. Trimming cost V 2 bases and J 8 bases, with 3 bases left between them. CDR1 DFQATT and CDR2 SNEGSKA come from the germline V gene (reference sequence). The clonotype was recovered from a girl aged 2 to 10 in good health and CMV-seronegative. The chain links TRBV20-1 to TRBJ1-4; D is ambiguous. Specimen: PBMCs. CDR3 DNA: TGCAGTGCTAGATTAGAAAAACTGTTTTTT. Translation gives CSARLEKLFF.